This T cell receptor (beta chain) emerged from a study of T cells after yellow fever vaccination. The CDR3 is 15 residues long. The germline V gene encodes CDR1 SNHLY and CDR2 FYNNEI. Trimming at V came to 4 bases and at J to 1 base, leaving 4 bases not matched to a gene. Conversion of TCR transcripts into cDNA relied on 5'RACE template switching, which added a universal primer site and UMIs. One entry per CDR3 protein, called by TCRdb with MiXCR from the 5' RACE reads. The profile shows just over 250,000 distinct CDR3 sequences, around 5.2% of them singletons. Study-wide points: Abundant contaminating clonotypes from the bulk population could appear in FACS-sorted repertoires.

This clonotype was counted only a few times. Its antigen is still unknown. This receptor was identified in a young man who received the YFV17D yellow fever vaccine. The chain links TRBV2 to TRBJ2-7; 10 positions agree with TRBD2. The sample in question was CD4+ T cells sorted from PBMCs, obtained on the day of the yellow fever booster vaccination. The CDR3 here is CASSASGGRSYEQYF. The CDR3 DNA follows: TGTGCCAGCAGTGCTAGCGGGGGCCGATCCTACGAGCAGTACTTC.